These 13 T cell receptor beta chains were all obtained from the same sample, sequenced in a study of human T cells and chemical hapten exposure. Time point defined: patch test 2, 6 weeks after DPC sensitization. Noted treatment: therapeutic diphenylcyclopropenone sensitization with weekly scalp DPC. One entry per CDR3 protein, called by TCRdb with MiXCR from the RACE reads. The table has about 84,000 distinct CDR3 sequences, around 9.3% seen once. The sample was whole blood, taken in connection with sensitization to the hapten diphenylcyclopropenone (DPC). These receptor sequences come from a woman between 45 and 60 years old with alopecia areata. Some clones in this sample may be carry-over from other donors' samples.

Written as DNA, the CDR3 is TGTGCCAGCAGTTTAAATGAGGACCCCTACGAGCAGTACTTC. Amino acids: CASSLNEDPYEQYF. J is TRBJ2-7 and V is TRBV28; D remains unclear. The CDR3 covers 14 residues. Germline loops: CDR1 MDHEN, CDR2 SYDVKM. The ends were cut back, 2 bases at V and 2 bases at J, with 10 bases in the middle.

The table lists this clonotype with many counts. The V and J genes are TRBV20-1 and TRBJ2-3; weak D call: TRBD2 (5 bases). The CDR3 spans 12 residues. In germline, CDR1 is DFQATT, CDR2 SNEGSKA (reference sequence). Trimming left V 6 bases short and J 4 bases short, with 11 bases between. The CDR3 DNA follows: TGCAGTGCCCAAGGCGGGCCAGATACGCAGTATTTT. Encoded protein: CSAQGGPDTQYF.

There are a few counts of this clonotype. The chain links TRBV5-1 to TRBJ2-1; TRBD1 agrees at 11 bases. CDR1 is SGHRS, CDR2 YFSETQ, per germline. V shed 3 bases and J 6 bases; nucleotides not matched to a gene: 5. This CDR3 region has 15 residues. CDR3 in DNA: TGCGCCAGCAGCTATGCCGGGACAGGGGGCAATGAGCAGTTCTTC. Translated, it gives CASSYAGTGGNEQFF.

This clonotype occurred many times. The V and J genes are TRBV7-8 and TRBJ1-6; no clear D gene. V gave up 5 bases and J gave up 0 bases, with 17 bases separating them. Germline V lookup: CDR1 SGHVS, CDR2 FQNEAQ. The CDR3 contains 18 residues. The DNA for the CDR3 is TGTGCCAGCAGCATAAGAGAATTTACATACTCCTATAATTCACCCCTCCACTTT. This translates into CASSIREFTYSYNSPLHF.

This clonotype was observed at least ten times. This chain uses TRBV7-2 with TRBJ2-2; 9 bases align to TRBD1. The V gene end was trimmed by 3 bases and the J gene end by 6 bases; junction bases not matched to a gene: 2. Germline lookup yields CDR1 SGHTA and CDR2 FQGNSA. The CDR3 totals 14 residues. The CDR3 DNA follows: TGTGCCAGCAGCTTGAGACAGGGGGCCGGGGAGCTGTTTTTT. This encodes CASSLRQGAGELFF.

This clonotype was picked up many times. The rearrangement joins TRBV11-2 to TRBJ2-7; 11 bases map to TRBD1. V dropped 1 base and J dropped 9; count of bases not matched to a gene: 14. The CDR3 loop spans 17 amino acids. Germline CDR1 SGHAT, CDR2 FQNNGV. The CDR3 sequence: CASSLAPGQGDLFRQYF. The CDR3 nucleotides are TGTGCCAGCAGCTTAGCCCCGGGACAGGGGGACCTCTTTAGGCAGTACTTC.

The chain recombines TRBV6-5 with TRBJ1-6, with D perhaps TRBD1 (6 bases). CDR1 MNHEY and CDR2 SVGAGI come from the germline V gene. Trimming cost V 2 bases and J 9 bases, with 14 bases left between them. The CDR3 covers 15 residues. DNA for the CDR3: TGTGCCAGCAGTTACCGGAATACAGGGCTTTCACCCCTCCACTTT. Its translation is CASSYRNTGLSPLHF.

This sequence joins TRBV7-9 and TRBJ2-2, with no clear D. Trimming stripped 5 bases from V and 0 bases from J, with 4 bases between. This CDR3 has 13 amino acids. Germline lookup yields CDR1 SEHNR and CDR2 FQNEAQ (reference sequence). The CDR3 here is CASSNSNTGELFF. In DNA, the CDR3 is TGTGCCAGCAGCAACTCGAACACCGGGGAGCTGTTTTTT.

At least ten counts were recorded for this clonotype. CDR3: CASSQELAGGRAYEQYF. The CDR3 nucleotides are TGCGCCAGCAGCCAAGAGCTAGCAGGCGGACGGGCCTACGAGCAGTACTTC. The chain links TRBV4-1 to TRBJ2-7; tentatively, D is TRBD2 (5 bases). Germline V CDR1 and CDR2: MGHRA, YSYEKL. V lost 0 bases, J lost 2 bases, and 17 bases lay in between. This CDR3 is 17 amino acids long.

Only a few counts were recorded for this clonotype. This rearrangement joins TRBV7-9 to TRBJ1-2; the D is unclear. The germline V and J ends were trimmed by 1 base and 6 bases, with 3 bases remaining between them. Germline CDR1 SEHNR, CDR2 FQNEAQ (reference sequence). This CDR3 spans 11 amino acids. The CDR3 region is CASSLGDGYTF. The CDR3 region has the DNA TGTGCCAGCAGCTTAGGCGATGGCTACACCTTC. Filled out from reference TRBV7-9 and TRBJ1-2, the complete variable domain reads DTGVSQNPRHKITKRGQNVTFRCDPISEHNRLYWYRQTLGQGPEFLTYFQNEAQLEKSRLLSDRFSAERPKGSFSTLEIQRTEQGDSAMYLCASSLGDGYTFGSGTRLTVV.

This clonotype was counted ten times or more. V is TRBV29-1 and J is TRBJ2-4; 12 bases line up with TRBD2. Germline CDR1 reads SQVTM; CDR2 reads ANQGSEA. The CDR3 consists of 16 residues. Losses at the gene ends were 3 bases for V and 9 bases for J; bases not matched to a gene: 12. CDR3 residues: CSVDQLAGGLRSIQYF. The CDR3 nucleotides are TGCAGCGTTGATCAACTAGCGGGAGGCCTTCGGAGCATTCAGTACTTC.

This clonotype has a count of ten or more. The chain employs TRBV20-1 and TRBJ2-3; D is possibly TRBD1 or TRBD2 (5 bases each). CDR1 is DFQATT, CDR2 SNEGSKA, per germline (reference sequence). V was pared by 3 bases and J by 4 bases, with 8 bases between. The CDR3 consists of 12 residues. The CDR3 is CSASRDPDTQYF. Written as DNA, the CDR3 is TGCAGTGCTAGCAGGGACCCAGATACGCAGTATTTT.

CDR3 protein: CASSLWTSGTDEQFF. The CDR3 DNA is TGTGCCAGCAGCTTGTGGACTAGCGGGACGGATGAGCAGTTCTTC. The chain uses TRBV5-5 and TRBJ2-1; 12 positions match TRBD2. The germline CDR1 and CDR2 sequences are SGHKS and YYEKEE (reference sequence). The CDR3 runs to 15 residues. The ends lost 1 base at V and 8 bases at J; junction bases unmatched: 4.